These 10 T cell receptor beta chains were all obtained from the same sample, sequenced in a study of T cell responses to AZD1222 COVID-19 vaccine. Here immunoSEQ multiplex PCR was the method, and the copy in TCRdb shows in-frame clones only, minus some. The sample lists over 150,000 clones; about nine tenths were seen once. The specimen was peripheral blood, collected on day 0 of AZD1222 vaccination. The source of these receptors is an adult in good health.

This chain links TRBV18 with TRBJ1-3; D is unresolved. The V and J ends lost 5 bases and 4 bases respectively, with 6 bases between them. Germline CDR1 is KGHSH and CDR2 is LQKENI. The CDR3 length is 12 residues. For the CDR3, the DNA is TGTGCCAGCTCAGAGCAGGGAAACACCATATATTTT. It codes for CASSEQGNTIYF.

To note about this clone: Compared with germline, one end of the junction differs, possibly owing to a read error. The chain employs TRBV4-2 and TRBJ1-5; the D gene is possibly TRBD1 (6 bases). The CDR3 sequence is 13 residues long. From germline, CDR1 is LGHNA and CDR2 YNFKEQ. CDR3 residues: CASSQESAYRVYF. CDR3 bases: TGTGCCAGCAGCCAAGAATCAGCCTACAGGGTGTACTTT.

This clone was seen only once. This chain connects TRBV11-3 to TRBJ2-7, with 7 positions matching TRBD2. The CDR3 covers 14 residues. The germline CDR1 and CDR2 sequences are SGHNT and YENEEA. The ends lost 5 bases at V and 2 bases at J; junction bases unmatched: 6. The CDR3 sequence is CASSGRARAYEQYF. For the CDR3, the DNA is TGTGCCAGCAGCGGGAGGGCCAGGGCCTACGAGCAGTACTTC.

The chain joins TRBV6-2 or TRBV6-3 to TRBJ2-7; tentatively, D is TRBD1 (6 bases). This CDR3 contains 15 residues. Looked up from germline, CDR1 is MNHEY and CDR2 is SVGEGT. Trimming took off 6 bases at V and 6 bases at J, with 21 bases between the two ends. The DNA for the CDR3 is TGTGCCAGCAGCCCTCTGAGACAGGATCGTGGCGAGCAGTACTTC. Protein product: CASSPLRQDRGEQYF.

The CDR3 DNA is TGTGCCAGCAGTGAGACTAGCGGGGGGGCAAACATTCAGTACTTC. The encoded protein is CASSETSGGANIQYF. The chain carries TRBV6-1 and TRBJ2-4, with TRBD2 identical over 14 bases. The CDR3 spans 15 residues. Germline CDR1 MNHNS, CDR2 SASEGT. Trimming at V came to 3 bases and at J to 6 bases, leaving 1 base not matched to a gene.

The V and J genes are TRBV11-3 and TRBJ2-5; TRBD1 matches at 12 bases. V was pared by 5 bases and J by 4 bases, with 5 bases of the junction left unmatched. This CDR3 comprises 15 residues. Per the germline V gene, CDR1 is SGHNT and CDR2 is YENEEA. The CDR3 nucleotides are TGTGCCAGCAGCCCGGGACAGGGGGCAGGAGAGACCCAGTACTTC. Protein product: CASSPGQGAGETQYF.

The chain carries TRBV7-3 and TRBJ1-6; unclear D gene. The CDR3 spans 17 residues. Germline V gives CDR1 SGHTA, CDR2 FQGTGA. Trimming pared 0 bases from V and 8 bases from J, leaving 17 bases between. The CDR3 here is CASSLTRASGGDSPLHF. As DNA, the CDR3 is TGTGCCAGCAGCTTAACGAGGGCGTCCGGAGGTGATTCACCCCTCCACTTT.

V usage is TRBV5-1 and J usage is TRBJ2-7, with 7 positions matching TRBD1. Germline lookup yields CDR1 SGHRS and CDR2 YFSETQ. Trimming took 0 bases from V and 6 from J; bases not matched to a gene: 3. There are 13 residues in the CDR3. The CDR3 sequence: CASSLEGAVEQYF. The CDR3 DNA sequence: TGCGCCAGCAGCTTGGAGGGGGCGGTCGAGCAGTACTTC.

The chain couples TRBV5-1 to TRBJ1-1; 7 bases match TRBD1. V shed 1 base and J 7 bases; nucleotides not matched to a gene: 10. This CDR3 region has 15 residues. Germline V gives CDR1 SGHRS, CDR2 YFSETQ. This CDR3 reads CASSLRTGEQGEAFF. The CDR3, as DNA: TGCGCCAGCAGCTTGCGGACAGGCGAACAAGGTGAAGCTTTCTTT.

This clone appeared once. The V gene is TRBV2, the J gene TRBJ2-1, with a tentative D call TRBD2 (7 bases). The CDR3 consists of 15 residues. From germline, CDR1 is SNHLY and CDR2 FYNNEI. With 4 bases removed from V and 15 bases from J, the gap between germline ends came to 25 bases. The CDR3 spells CASSGQGSSRGAGFF. CDR3 bases: TGTGCCAGCAGTGGTCAGGGGAGTAGCCGGGGGGCGGGGTTCTTC.